The 32 T cell receptor beta chains below all came from one sample that was sequenced in a study of blood T cells in healthy people across ages. Alongside a J-beta primer mix, a sample-barcoded 5' primer served in a second PCR lasting roughly 7 to 11 cycles. MiXCR, applied by TCRdb to the 5' RACE reads, yields one record per CDR3 protein. This sample has roughly 800,000 distinct CDR3 sequences, with around a quarter found just once. These data were also filed under a second study, of T cells of mothers and their children.

The sequenced sample was blood. Source of these receptors: a boy between 10 and 17 years old in good health.

On this clonotype: The germline gene is not matched at one end of the junction; a read error may be the cause. The chain couples TRBV20-1 to TRBJ2-5; D not resolved. Germline-derived CDR1 and CDR2 are DFQATT and SNEGSKA (reference sequence). The CDR3 spans 12 residues. This chain's CDR3 is CSAQPGSTTQHF. Written as DNA, the CDR3 is TGCAGTGCCCAACCTGGGTCAACGACCCAGCACTTC.

V is TRBV29-1 and J is TRBJ2-5; D is unclear. This CDR3 comprises 12 residues. V shed 1 base and J shed 2 bases, with 5 bases lying between them. Per the germline V gene, CDR1 is SQVTM and CDR2 is ANQGSEA. The CDR3 here is CSVEAQQETQYF. DNA for the CDR3: TGCAGCGTTGAAGCGCAGCAAGAGACCCAGTACTTC.

The chain uses TRBV29-1 and TRBJ1-2; D gene uncertain. This CDR3 has 12 residues. Looked up from germline, CDR1 is SQVTM and CDR2 is ANQGSEA. V was pared by 2 bases and J by 2 bases, with 6 bases between. This chain's CDR3 is CSVEKSNYGYTF. As DNA, the CDR3 is TGCAGCGTTGAAAAGTCGAACTATGGCTACACCTTC.

The table lists this clonotype with a few counts. V is TRBV3-1 and J is TRBJ2-5, with 14 bases fitting TRBD2. This CDR3 has 17 residues. The trim removed 2 bases at V and 2 bases at J, leaving 4 bases unmatched. The germline CDR1 and CDR2 sequences are LGHDT and YNNKEL (reference sequence). In nucleotides, the CDR3 is TGTGCCAGCAGCCAACCGGGACTAGCGGGGGTGCAAGAGACCCAGTACTTC. Amino acids: CASSQPGLAGVQETQYF.

The V gene is TRBV20-1, the J gene TRBJ1-4; 12 nucleotides align to TRBD1. This CDR3 comprises 15 residues. CDR1 and CDR2 from the germline V gene are DFQATT and SNEGSKA (reference sequence). J gave up 5 bases and V 5 bases, and 6 bases lay outside the gene matches. The DNA of the CDR3 is TGCAGTGCTCGGGGACAGGGGGCTGACAATGAAAAACTGTTTTTT. It codes for CSARGQGADNEKLFF.

This clonotype was seen a few times. The chain has TRBV4-2 and TRBJ2-7; 7 bases align to TRBD2. This CDR3 has 15 residues. After removal of 1 base from V and 6 bases from J, the junction contained 9 bases not matched to a gene. Germline CDR1 and CDR2: LGHNA and YNFKEQ. The CDR3 region has the DNA TGTGCCAGCAGCCAAGTCGGCGGGAGTAAACGCGAGCAGTACTTC. This translates into CASSQVGGSKREQYF.

This clonotype was seen a few times. The V call is TRBV28, the J call TRBJ2-2; D remains ambiguous. V was shortened by 4 bases and J by 2 bases, with 8 bases between the two germline ends. The CDR3 covers 14 residues. Germline lookup yields CDR1 MDHEN and CDR2 SYDVKM. The CDR3 coding sequence is TGTGCCAGCAGTTATTACGTAAACACCGGGGAGCTGTTTTTT. The encoded protein is CASSYYVNTGELFF.

Of note for this clonotype: An end of the junction does not agree with germline; a read error may underlie this. The chain couples TRBV28 to TRBJ2-5; the D gene is possibly TRBD2 (6 bases). The germline V gene has CDR1 MDHEN and CDR2 SYDVKM. The CDR3 contains 14 residues. This chain's CDR3 is CASSIVGLMNEQLF. The CDR3 bases are TGTGCCAGCAGTATCGTGGGACTTATGAATGAGCAGCTCTTC.

This clonotype was seen a handful of times. The genes are TRBV29-1 and TRBJ1-4; D gene unclear. Germline CDR1 reads SQVTM; CDR2 reads ANQGSEA. With 2 bases removed from V and 2 bases from J, the gap between germline ends came to 6 bases. The CDR3 runs to 13 residues. The CDR3 spells CSVESGTNEKLFF. The DNA of the CDR3 is TGCAGCGTTGAAAGTGGTACTAATGAAAAACTGTTTTTT.

The chain is built from TRBV14 and TRBJ2-7; D remains unclear. The CDR3 is 14 amino acids. Germline CDR1 is SGHDN and CDR2 is FVKESK. The ends were cut back, 4 bases at V and 5 bases at J, with 15 bases in the middle. CDR3 protein: CASSPSIVRNEQYF. CDR3 DNA: TGTGCCAGCAGCCCCTCTATTGTCCGGAACGAGCAGTACTTC.

V is TRBV11-2 and J is TRBJ1-3; D may be TRBD1 (5 bases). Trimming cost V 1 base and J 10 bases, with 20 bases left between them. The germline V gene encodes CDR1 SGHAT and CDR2 FQNNGV. The CDR3 sequence is 16 residues long. The CDR3 sequence: CASSLVSRDGGRTIYF. In DNA form, the CDR3 reads TGTGCCAGCAGCTTAGTCTCGCGGGACGGAGGTAGAACCATATATTTT. Variable domain in full (rest from reference TRBV11-2 and TRBJ1-3): EAGVAQSPRYKIIEKRQSVAFWCNPISGHATLYWYQQILGQGPKLLIQFQNNGVVDDSQLPKDRFSAERLKGVDSTLKIQPAKLEDSAVYLCASSLVSRDGGRTIYFGEGSWLTVV.

This clonotype was counted between two and nine times. The chain employs TRBV29-1 and TRBJ1-1, with D possibly matching TRBD1 (6 bases). The germline V gene encodes CDR1 SQVTM and CDR2 ANQGSEA. The CDR3 totals 14 residues. Trimming removed 4 bases at V and 1 base at J, with 13 bases between. CDR3 in amino acids: CSVVQGRWNTEAFF. The CDR3 region has the DNA TGCAGCGTTGTCCAGGGGAGGTGGAACACTGAAGCTTTCTTT.

The J gene is TRBJ2-3, the V gene TRBV28; the match to TRBD1 covers 10 bases. CDR3 size: 16 residues. CDR1 and CDR2 from the germline V gene are MDHEN and SYDVKM. V lost 2 bases and J lost 7; bases outside the gene matches: 9. This CDR3 is CASSLDGGTGVNTQYF. The CDR3 DNA follows: TGTGCCAGCAGTTTAGACGGAGGGACAGGGGTCAATACGCAGTATTTT.

For this clonotype: At one of its ends the junction is not consistent with the germline gene, which may arise from a read error. The chain has TRBV9 and TRBJ2-1; D remains unclear. The CDR3 consists of 15 residues. Germline V gene sequence: CDR1 SGDLS, CDR2 YYNGEE. This CDR3 reads CASSVATQDYNGQFF. CDR3 coding DNA: TGTGCCAGCAGCGTCGCAACTCAAGATTACAATGGGCAGTTCTTC.

The table lists this clonotype with a few counts. This chain connects TRBV6-5 to TRBJ1-6; possible D gene TRBD1, 5 bases. Trimming shortened V by 7 bases and J by 2 bases, and 12 bases separated the two germline ends. The CDR3 loop spans 15 amino acids. CDR1 and CDR2 from the germline V gene are MNHEY and SVGAGI. In DNA form, the CDR3 reads TGTGCCAGCACCTTACAGGCCCCCTATAATTCACCCCTCCACTTT. Its translation: CASTLQAPYNSPLHF.

As DNA, the CDR3 is TGTGCCAGCAGTTTTTTGCCTCAGCCCCAGCATTTT. This encodes CASSFLPQPQHF. The chain employs TRBV12-3 or TRBV12-4 and TRBJ1-5; D uncertain. Trimming took 3 bases from V and 6 from J, leaving 6 bases between them. The CDR3 extends over 12 amino acids.

V gene TRBV6-6 combines with J gene TRBJ1-3, with a weak D call TRBD1 (6 bases). Germline V gene lookup returns CDR1 MNHNY and CDR2 SVGAGI (reference sequence). The CDR3 consists of 15 residues. V was pared by 4 bases and J by 3 bases, with 13 bases between. The CDR3 DNA follows: TGTGCCAGCAGTTTGGCGGGGGCTCATGGAAACACCATATATTTT. It specifies CASSLAGAHGNTIYF.

This clonotype has just a few counts. This chain links TRBV7-2 with TRBJ2-7; TRBD1 is a possible D gene (6 bases). The CDR3 is made up of 15 amino acids. V lost 3 bases to trimming and J lost 4 bases, with 16 bases between them. Germline V gene lookup returns CDR1 SGHTA and CDR2 FQGNSA. In DNA, the CDR3 is TGTGCCAGCAGCTTCAGGGGCGATGGGCCTTACGAGCAGTACTTC. Amino acid sequence: CASSFRGDGPYEQYF.

Comment on this clonotype: Lacking the conserved final phenylalanine or tryptophan, this CDR3 likely reflects a read error. No DNA is shown, since the ends of the CDR3 on it are uncertain; the CDR3 is the one TCRdb lists. The chain is built from TRBV7-9 and TRBJ2-4; TRBD1, as called in the table, went unchecked against the DNA. Germline V gene lookup returns CDR1 SEHNR and CDR2 FQNEAQ (reference sequence). The CDR3 numbers 17 amino acids, ends counted. The CDR3 sequence is CASSLGGYQGPPTRIEV.

Worth noting for this clonotype: One junction end disagrees with the germline gene, perhaps due to a read error. V is TRBV7-8 and J is TRBJ1-4, with TRBD1 identical over 9 bases. This CDR3 is built from 15 residues. The germline CDR1 and CDR2 sequences are SGHVS and FQNEAQ. CDR3 coding DNA: TGTGCCAGCAGCTCAGAAGGGACAGGGACCGAAAAACTGTCTTTT. The encoded protein is CASSSEGTGTEKLSF.

The V and J genes are TRBV18 and TRBJ2-1; D not certain. Germline V gene lookup returns CDR1 KGHSH and CDR2 LQKENI. The CDR3 is 14 amino acids. The V gene lost 2 bases and the J gene lost 9 bases, with 14 bases spanning the gap. The CDR3 sequence is CASSPKIDGVEQFF. The CDR3 DNA is TGTGCCAGCTCACCAAAGATAGACGGCGTTGAGCAGTTCTTC.

The CDR3 region has the DNA TGTGCCACCAGCAGAGATAAGGCCGCTCCGGGGGAGCAGTACTTC. This encodes CATSRDKAAPGEQYF. V gene TRBV15 combines with J gene TRBJ2-7, with a possible D match to TRBD2 (5 bases). Germline V gene data show CDR1 as LNHNV and CDR2 as YYDKDF (reference sequence). The V gene lost 0 bases and the J gene lost 7 bases, with 16 bases spanning the gap. This CDR3 is built from 15 residues. Drawing the rest from reference TRBV15 and TRBJ2-7, the complete variable domain is DAMVIQNPRYQVTQFGKPVTLSCSQTLNHNVMYWYQQKSSQAPKLLFHYYDKDFNNEADTPDNFQSRRPNTSFCFLDIRSPGLGDTAMYLCATSRDKAAPGEQYFGPGTRLTVT.

This clonotype was observed a handful of times. This chain uses TRBV15 with TRBJ2-6; the D is unclear. This CDR3 contains 16 residues. Germline loops: CDR1 LNHNV, CDR2 YYDKDF (reference sequence). The V end lost 1 base, the J end lost 0 bases, and 7 bases lay between the germline ends. The CDR3 region is CATSRGEFSGANVLTF. CDR3 DNA: TGTGCCACCAGCAGAGGAGAGTTCTCTGGGGCCAACGTCCTGACTTTC.

As concerns this clonotype: One junction end does not reproduce the germline sequence, and a read error may be involved. In DNA form, the CDR3 reads TGCAGCCCCGGCCGGGGATCCTACGAGCAGCACTTC. Encoded protein: CSPGRGSYEQHF. The chain employs TRBV29-1 and TRBJ2-7; the D gene is possibly TRBD2 (5 bases). In germline, CDR1 is SQVTM, CDR2 ANQGSEA. This CDR3 spans 12 amino acids.

The J gene is TRBJ2-1, the V gene TRBV19; tentatively, D is TRBD2 (6 bases). Germline V CDR1 and CDR2: LNHDA, SQIVND (reference sequence). Trimming took 5 bases from V and 9 from J, leaving 17 bases between them. This CDR3 has 14 residues. CDR3 DNA sequence: TGTGCCAGTAGTTATGCGGGGTGGAGCGGTGAGCAGTTCTTC. It yields the protein CASSYAGWSGEQFF.

The rearrangement uses TRBV5-1 and TRBJ2-7; unclear D gene. The CDR3 totals 15 residues. V lost 0 bases and J lost 1, with 11 bases in between. Germline V lookup: CDR1 SGHRS, CDR2 YFSETQ. The CDR3 nucleotides read TGCGCCAGCAGCTTGGATCTTGGCTGGTCCTACGAGCAGTACTTC. This encodes CASSLDLGWSYEQYF.

The V call is TRBV29-1, the J call TRBJ2-1, with TRBD2 identical over 10 bases. Per germline, CDR1 SQVTM and CDR2 ANQGSEA. J was trimmed by 6 bases and V by 4 bases; bases with no gene match: 9. The CDR3 is 15 residues long. The DNA for the CDR3 is TGCAGCGTTGCCCTTGCTAGCGGGAGTTCCAATGAGCAGTTCTTC. Translated: CSVALASGSSNEQFF.

The count of this clonotype is one. The chain has TRBV21-1 and TRBJ1-2; the table's D call, TRBD1, has no DNA check behind it. TRBV21-1 is described as a pseudogene. The CDR3 is 16 residues long. The CDR3 nucleotides read TGTGCCAGCAGCGAAAAAGGAACAGGGAGGAACTATGGCTACACCTTC. This gives the protein CASSEKGTGRNYGYTF.

V and J are TRBV4-1 and TRBJ2-1, with D maybe TRBD1 (5 bases). The end of the DNA fits TRBJ2-7 better, so the J call may be wrong. Germline lookup yields CDR1 MGHRA and CDR2 YSYEKL. The CDR3 is 16 residues long. The CDR3 sequence: CASSQDGNRGSYEQYF. In DNA, the CDR3 is TGCGCCAGCAGCCAAGATGGTAATAGGGGATCCTACGAGCAGTACTTC.

V and J are TRBV12-3 or TRBV12-4 and TRBJ1-6; TRBD1 might be the D (5 bases). V lost 3 bases and J 12 bases, leaving 21 bases between the germline ends. The CDR3 extends over 16 amino acids. CDR3 DNA: TGTGCCAGCAGTTTTGGGGTGCGGCGGGACCATCTACCCCTCCACTTT. Its protein is CASSFGVRRDHLPLHF.

A few counts support this clonotype. This chain links TRBV5-6 with TRBJ1-4; no definite D call. Trimming pared 4 bases from V and 0 bases from J, leaving 7 bases between. CDR1 and CDR2 (germline): SGHDT, YYEEEE. This CDR3 has 14 amino acids. In nucleotides, the CDR3 is TGTGCCAGCAGCCCGGCCCCAACTAATGAAAAACTGTTTTTT. Its protein product is CASSPAPTNEKLFF.

The V gene is TRBV6-5, the J gene TRBJ1-2, with D uncertain. Germline V gives CDR1 MNHEY, CDR2 SVGAGI. V lost 2 bases and J 1 base, leaving 8 bases between the germline ends. There are 14 residues in the CDR3. This chain's CDR3 is CASSYTINNYGYTF. CDR3 nucleotide sequence: TGTGCCAGCAGTTACACCATTAATAACTATGGCTACACCTTC.